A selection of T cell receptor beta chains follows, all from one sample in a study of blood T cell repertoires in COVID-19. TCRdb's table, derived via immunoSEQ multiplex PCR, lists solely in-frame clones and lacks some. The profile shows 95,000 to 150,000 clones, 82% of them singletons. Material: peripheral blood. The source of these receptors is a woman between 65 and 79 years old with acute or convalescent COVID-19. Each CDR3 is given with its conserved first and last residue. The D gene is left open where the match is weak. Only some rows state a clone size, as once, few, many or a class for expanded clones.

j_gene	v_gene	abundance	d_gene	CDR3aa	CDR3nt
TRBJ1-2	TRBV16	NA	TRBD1	CASSPTNPGTGGANYGYTF	TGTGCCAGCAGCCCCACAAACCCCGGGACAGGAGGGGCAAACTATGGCTACACCTTC
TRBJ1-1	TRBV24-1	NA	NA	CALARECSRARDTEAFF	TGTGCCTTGGCCCGCGAATGTTCCCGGGCGCGGGACACTGAAGCTTTCTTT
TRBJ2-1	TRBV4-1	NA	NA	CASSQDIHYNEQFF	TGCGCCAGCAGCCAAGATATACACTACAATGAGCAGTTCTTC
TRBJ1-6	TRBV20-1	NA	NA	CSASPSSYNSPLHF	TGCAGTGCTAGTCCGAGCTCCTATAATTCACCCCTCCACTTT
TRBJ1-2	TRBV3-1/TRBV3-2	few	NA	CASSQVSAGLGYTF	TGTGCCAGCAGCCAAGTTAGTGCGGGACTTGGCTACACCTTC
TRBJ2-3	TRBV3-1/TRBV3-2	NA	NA	CASSLPGITDTQYF	TGTGCCAGCAGCCTACCGGGAATCACAGATACGCAGTATTTT
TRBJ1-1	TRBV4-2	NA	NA	CASSAGRRNTEAFF	TGTGCCAGCAGCGCAGGGAGGCGGAACACTGAAGCTTTCTTT
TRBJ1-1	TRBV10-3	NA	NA	CAISGGRGNTEAFF	TGTGCCATCAGTGGGGGCAGGGGGAACACTGAAGCTTTCTTT
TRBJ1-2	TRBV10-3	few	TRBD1	CAISLQGAGGYTF	TGTGCCATCAGTTTACAGGGGGCCGGTGGCTACACCTTC
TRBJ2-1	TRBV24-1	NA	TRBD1	CATSDPDRGSYNEQFF	TGTGCCACCAGTGACCCTGACAGGGGGTCCTACAATGAGCAGTTCTTC
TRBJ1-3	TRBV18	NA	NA	CASSPPNLSGKETGNTIYF	TGTGCCAGCTCACCACCTAATCTTTCGGGGAAGGAGACTGGAAACACCATATATTTT
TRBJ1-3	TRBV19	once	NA	CASSPDTSGNTIYF	TGTGCCAGTAGCCCTGACACCTCTGGAAACACCATATATTTT
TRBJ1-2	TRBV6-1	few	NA	CASSEAGSYGYTF	TGTGCCAGCAGTGAAGCCGGGAGCTATGGCTACACCTTC
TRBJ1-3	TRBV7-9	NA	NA	CASSSTGGPGNTIYF	TGTGCCAGCAGCTCGACTGGCGGGCCTGGAAACACCATATATTTT
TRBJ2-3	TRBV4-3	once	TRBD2	CASSQDGAAGVRDTQYF	TGCGCCAGCAGCCAAGACGGAGCAGCGGGGGTCCGGGATACGCAGTATTTT
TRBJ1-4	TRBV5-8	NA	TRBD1	CATQTRDRLQNEKLFF	TGTGCCACCCAGACGAGGGACAGGTTACAGAATGAAAAACTGTTTTTT
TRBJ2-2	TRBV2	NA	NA	CASSEGSVNTGELFF	TGTGCCAGCAGTGAAGGGTCGGTCAACACCGGGGAGCTGTTTTTT
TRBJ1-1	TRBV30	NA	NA	CAWSVQGNTEAFF	TGTGCCTGGAGTGTACAGGGGAACACTGAAGCTTTCTTT
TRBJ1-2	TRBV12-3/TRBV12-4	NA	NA	CASSRQLYGYTF	TGTGCCAGCAGTCGACAGCTCTATGGCTACACCTTC
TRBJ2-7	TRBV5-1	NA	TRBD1	CASSFTDRVGEQYF	TGCGCCAGCAGCTTTACGGACAGGGTGGGCGAGCAGTACTTC
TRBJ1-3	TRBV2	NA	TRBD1	CASSEGNRGSGNTIYF	TGTGCCAGCAGTGAAGGGAACAGGGGCTCTGGAAACACCATATATTTT
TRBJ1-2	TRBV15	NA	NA	CATSRDVGGGYTF	TGTGCCACCAGCAGAGATGTGGGGGGTGGCTACACCTTC
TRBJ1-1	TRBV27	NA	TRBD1	CASSFTGGAEAFF	TGTGCCAGCAGTTTCACAGGGGGAGCTGAAGCTTTCTTT
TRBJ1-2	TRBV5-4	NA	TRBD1	CASSPMVVGQGYGYTF	TGTGCCAGCAGCCCAATGGTCGTCGGACAGGGCTATGGCTACACCTTC
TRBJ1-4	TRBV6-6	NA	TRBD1	CASNKPGQGQEKLFF	TGTGCCAGCAATAAACCGGGACAGGGTCAGGAAAAACTGTTTTTT
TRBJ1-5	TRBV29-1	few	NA	CSVALGGGGQPQHF	TGCAGCGTCGCCCTAGGGGGGGGTGGTCAGCCCCAGCATTTT
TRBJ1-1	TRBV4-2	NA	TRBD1	CASSQDQGQVSTEAFF	TGTGCCAGCAGCCAAGATCAGGGACAGGTGAGCACTGAAGCTTTCTTT
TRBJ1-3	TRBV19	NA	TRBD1	CANQGAGNTIYF	TGTGCCAATCAGGGGGCTGGAAACACCATATATTTT
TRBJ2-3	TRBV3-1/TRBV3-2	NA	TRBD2	CASSLAGGFTDTQYF	TGTGCCAGCAGCTTAGCGGGGGGTTTCACAGATACGCAGTATTTT
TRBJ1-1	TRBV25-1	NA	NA	CASSRTIDGNTEAFF	TGTGCCAGCAGTCGGACAATCGATGGGAACACTGAAGCTTTCTTT
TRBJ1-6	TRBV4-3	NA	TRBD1	CASSQSGTGDSPLHF	TGCGCCAGCAGCCAGTCCGGGACAGGGGATTCACCCCTCCACTTT
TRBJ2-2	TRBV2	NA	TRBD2	CASNPGGPTGELFF	TGTGCCAGCAATCCGGGGGGGCCCACCGGGGAGCTGTTTTTT
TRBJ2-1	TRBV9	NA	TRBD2	CASSVAFPSSGDHEQFF	TGTGCCAGCAGCGTAGCTTTCCCGTCTAGCGGGGACCATGAGCAGTTCTTC
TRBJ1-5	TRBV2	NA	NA	CASSDDFNQPQHF	TGTGCCAGCAGTGACGACTTTAATCAGCCCCAGCATTTT
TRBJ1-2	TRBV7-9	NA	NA	CASSLGGNYGYTF	TGTGCCAGCAGCTTAGGAGGGAACTATGGCTACACCTTC